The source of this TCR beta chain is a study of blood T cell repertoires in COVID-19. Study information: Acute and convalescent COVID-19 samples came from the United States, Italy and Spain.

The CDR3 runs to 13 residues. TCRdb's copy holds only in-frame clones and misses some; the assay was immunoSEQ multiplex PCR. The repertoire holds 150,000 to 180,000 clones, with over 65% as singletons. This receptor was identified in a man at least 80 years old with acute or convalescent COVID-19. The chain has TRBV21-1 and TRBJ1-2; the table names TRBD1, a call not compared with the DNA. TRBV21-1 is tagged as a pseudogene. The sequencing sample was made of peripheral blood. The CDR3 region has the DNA TGTGCCAGCAGGACGACAGGGTACTATGGCTACACCTTC. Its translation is CASRTTGYYGYTF.